This is a list of T cell receptor beta chains from one sample in a study of cytomegalovirus exposure and HLA in healthy donors. TCRdb's table, derived via immunoSEQ multiplex PCR, lists solely in-frame clones and lacks some. The sample has 65,000 or so clones; approximately 94% are singletons. Sequencing was done on a sample of PBMCs. The receptor source for this set is a man aged 18 to 29 in good health and CMV-seropositive. CDR3s include the opening cysteine and the closing phenylalanine or tryptophan. The order of the fields is V gene, D gene, clone size, J gene, CDR3 DNA, CDR3 protein. The D gene is left open where the match is weak. Clone size is shown for a subset of rows, as once, few, many or a class of expanded clone.

TRBV11-2	.	.	TRBJ1-5	TGTGCCAGCAGCTTAGGAGGCGAATCCTACCAGCATTTT	CASSLGGESYQHF
TRBV7-2	.	.	TRBJ2-7	TGTGCCAGCAGCTTAGAAGGGGCCTTCTCCTACGAGCAGTACTTC	CASSLEGAFSYEQYF
TRBV27	.	once	TRBJ2-5	TGTGCCAGCAGTCGGGAGAGGGTATGGGGAGAGACCCAGTACTTC	CASSRERVWGETQYF
TRBV19	.	.	TRBJ1-2	TGTGCCAGTAGTATAGACGTTGGTACAGCCGCCTATGGCTACACCTTC	CASSIDVGTAAYGYTF
TRBV6-1	.	.	TRBJ1-1	TGTGCCAGCAGTGAAATCGCGGACGGGAGCACTGAAGCTTTCTTT	CASSEIADGSTEAFF
TRBV9	TRBD1	.	TRBJ1-2	TGTGCCAGCAGAGGACAGGGCAGGCCCTATGGCTACACCTTC	CASRGQGRPYGYTF
TRBV5-6	TRBD2	.	TRBJ2-2	TGTGCCAGCAGCTTTTTGGGACTAGCGGGAGGAACCGGGGAGCTGTTTTTT	CASSFLGLAGGTGELFF
TRBV12-5	.	.	TRBJ2-1	TGTGCTAGTACGGACAGTCTTTACAATGAGCAGTTCTTC	CASTDSLYNEQFF
TRBV6-5	.	.	TRBJ2-5	TGTGCCAGCAGTTACCTTAGCGGGGGACAGGACCAGTACTTC	CASSYLSGGQDQYF
TRBV7-9	.	.	TRBJ1-1	TGTGCCAGCAGCCGGTCTGAATCCAGGGGCACTGAAGCTTTCTTT	CASSRSESRGTEAFF
TRBV11-2	.	.	TRBJ2-1	TGTGCCAGCAGCCTTGCCTACAATGAGCAGTTCTTC	CASSLAYNEQFF
TRBV5-1	.	.	TRBJ1-4	TGCGCCAGCAGCTTGGTTGGCCACTTGAGGGACTCTAATGAAAAACTGTTTTTT	CASSLVGHLRDSNEKLFF
TRBV30	TRBD2	few	TRBJ2-5	TGTGCCTGGAGTGGGGGGGGACGGGCCCAGTACTTC	CAWSGGGRAQYF
TRBV7-2	TRBD1	.	TRBJ2-7	TGTGCCAGCAGCTTAGTAGGGACAGGGAGCGAGCAGTACTTC	CASSLVGTGSEQYF
TRBV28	TRBD2	.	TRBJ2-1	TGTGCCAGCAGTTTATTAGACGGGGCTAGCGGGAGATGGGGCTACTACAATGAGCAGTTCTTC	CASSLLDGASGRWGYYNEQFF
TRBV29-1	TRBD1	.	TRBJ1-2	TGCAGCGTTGGGACAGGGCTTTTCGTGACTAACTATGGCTACACCTTC	CSVGTGLFVTNYGYTF
TRBV7-9	TRBD1	.	TRBJ2-1	TGTGCCAGCAGCTTCACAGGGGGAAGGAATGAGCAGTTCTTC	CASSFTGGRNEQFF
TRBV11-1	TRBD2	few	TRBJ2-1	TGTGCCAGCAGCTTTGCGCGGGGGGGTAATGAGCAGTTCTTC	CASSFARGGNEQFF
TRBV30	.	.	TRBJ1-1	TGTGCCTGGAGGCGGCCGCACGTGAACACTGAAGCTTTCTTT	CAWRRPHVNTEAFF
TRBV11-3	TRBD2	once	TRBJ2-1	TGTGCCAGCAGCCATGGTAATTGGACTAGCGGGAGGATTGAGCAGTTCTTC	CASSHGNWTSGRIEQFF
TRBV6-6	TRBD1	once	TRBJ1-5	TGTGCCAGCAGTTACCGCCGCGACAGGGGTTTTCAGCCCCAGCATTTT	CASSYRRDRGFQPQHF
TRBV11-2	.	.	TRBJ2-6	TGTGCCAGCAGCTTAGCGCCAGTGAAATCTGGGGCCAACGTCCTGACTTTC	CASSLAPVKSGANVLTF
TRBV4-1	.	.	TRBJ2-7	TGCGCCAGCAGCCAAGCAGGAAGGGACAACACACGCGAGCAGTACTTC	CASSQAGRDNTREQYF
TRBV11-3	.	.	TRBJ2-1	TGTGCCAGCAGCCCGCGCCGGACAGTTTTCGATGAGCAGTTCTTC	CASSPRRTVFDEQFF
TRBV10-3	.	.	TRBJ2-2	TGTGCCATCAACCGCAAGGGTAGTGGGAGCACCGGGGAGCTGTTTTTT	CAINRKGSGSTGELFF
TRBV29-1	TRBD1	.	TRBJ2-2	TGCAGCGTTGAAGATCAGGACAGGGGGCCGGCCGGGGAGCTGTTTTTT	CSVEDQDRGPAGELFF
TRBV5-4	TRBD1	.	TRBJ2-7	TGTGCCAGCAGCCCTTGGACAGGGGACTACGAGCAGTACTTC	CASSPWTGDYEQYF
TRBV2	TRBD2	.	TRBJ2-5	TGTGCCAGCAGTGCGGGACTAGCGGGTCCCCAAGAGACCCAGTACTTC	CASSAGLAGPQETQYF
TRBV2	.	.	TRBJ1-6	TGTGCCACATCCGGGACACCTAATTCACCCCTCCACTTT	CATSGTPNSPLHF
TRBV11-2	.	.	TRBJ2-5	TGTGCCAGCAGCTACCCGGGGGGCCGGGGAGAGACCCAGTACTTC	CASSYPGGRGETQYF
TRBV7-9	TRBD1	.	TRBJ2-7	TGTGCCAGCAGCTTAGTAACGGACAGGGCCTACGAGCAGTACTTC	CASSLVTDRAYEQYF
TRBV7-6	.	.	TRBJ1-1	TGTGCCAGCAGCTTAGCGGGGAGGGCATCTATTTCTGAAGCTTTCTTT	CASSLAGRASISEAFF
TRBV4-3	.	.	TRBJ2-5	TGCGCCAGCAGCCAAGGGTGGAGCGAGACCCAGTACTTC	CASSQGWSETQYF
TRBV30	.	once	TRBJ1-1	TGTGCCTGGAGACCCGGGAAGAACACTGAAGCTTTCTTT	CAWRPGKNTEAFF
TRBV9	.	once	TRBJ2-2	TGTGCCAGCAGCGTAGTGGGCGATCACACCGGGGAGCTGTTTTTT	CASSVVGDHTGELFF
TRBV7-3	TRBD2	.	TRBJ2-3	TGTGCCAGCAGCCCTGGGACTAGCGGGGCAAGTACGCAGTATTTT	CASSPGTSGASTQYF
TRBV9	TRBD1	.	TRBJ2-2	TGTGCCAGCAGCGTACCTCACGGGACAGCAAACACCGGGGAGCTGTTTTTT	CASSVPHGTANTGELFF
TRBV27	.	.	TRBJ2-7	TGTGCCAGCAGTTTGTCCTGGGGGCACAGGAACGAGCAGTACTTC	CASSLSWGHRNEQYF
TRBV7-2	.	.	TRBJ2-1	TGTGCCAGCAGCTTAGGCGTATATGAGCAGTTCTTC	CASSLGVYEQFF
TRBV27	.	.	TRBJ2-1	TGTGCCAGCAGTTTGACCCGGGGCTACAATGAGCAGTTCTTC	CASSLTRGYNEQFF
TRBV15	.	.	TRBJ1-1	TGTGCCACCAGCCAGGGGATCGGGAACACTGAAGCTTTCTTT	CATSQGIGNTEAFF
TRBV14	TRBD1	.	TRBJ2-4	TGTGCCAGCAGCCCGACAGGGGAGACCAAAAACATTCAGTACTTC	CASSPTGETKNIQYF
TRBV6-5	.	.	TRBJ1-5	TGTGCCAGCAGTTACCTCGGGGAGGGTCAGCCCCAGCATTTT	CASSYLGEGQPQHF
TRBV6-1	.	once	TRBJ1-1	TGTGCCAGCAGTGAGCCGGGAGACGACCTGAACACTGAAGCTTTCTTT	CASSEPGDDLNTEAFF
TRBV18	.	.	TRBJ2-1	TGTGCCAGCTCTCAATTCACATCGGACAACAATGAGCAGTTCTTC	CASSQFTSDNNEQFF
TRBV18	.	.	TRBJ1-1	TGTGCCAGCTCACCGACAGATTCAAACACTGAAGCTTTCTTT	CASSPTDSNTEAFF
TRBV5-4	TRBD1	.	TRBJ1-2	TGTGCCAGCAGCTGGACAGGGAACTATGGCTACACCTTC	CASSWTGNYGYTF
TRBV6-1	.	.	TRBJ1-1	TGTGCCAGCAGGGAGCAGTTGAACACTGAAGCTTTCTTT	CASREQLNTEAFF
TRBV29-1	TRBD1	.	TRBJ1-3	TGCAGCGCCCGGACAGGGCCGCTTAGAAACACCATATATTTT	CSARTGPLRNTIYF
TRBV5-1	.	few	TRBJ2-1	TGCGCCAGCAATGACGCGGGGGCCGCCAATGAGCAGTTCTTC	CASNDAGAANEQFF
TRBV18	.	.	TRBJ1-5	TGTGCCAGCTCACCCAGACAGATGTCGGTCGGTCTTAGCAATCAGCCCCAGCATTTT	CASSPRQMSVGLSNQPQHF
TRBV28	.	.	TRBJ1-5	TGTGCCAGCAGTTTCCCCTACAATCAGCCCCAGCATTTT	CASSFPYNQPQHF